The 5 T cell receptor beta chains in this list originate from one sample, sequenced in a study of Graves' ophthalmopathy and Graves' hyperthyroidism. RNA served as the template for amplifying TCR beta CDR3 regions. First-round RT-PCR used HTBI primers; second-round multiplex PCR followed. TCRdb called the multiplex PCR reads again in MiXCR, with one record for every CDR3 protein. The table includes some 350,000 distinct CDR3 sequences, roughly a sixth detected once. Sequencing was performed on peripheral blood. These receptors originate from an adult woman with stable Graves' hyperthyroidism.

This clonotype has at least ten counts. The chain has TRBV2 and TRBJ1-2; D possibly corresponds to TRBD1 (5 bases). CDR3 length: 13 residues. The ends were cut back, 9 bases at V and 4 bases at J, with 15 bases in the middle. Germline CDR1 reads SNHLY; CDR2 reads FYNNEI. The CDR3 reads CARGTVRSYGYTF. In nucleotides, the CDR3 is TGTGCCAGAGGGACGGTGAGGAGCTATGGCTACACCTTC. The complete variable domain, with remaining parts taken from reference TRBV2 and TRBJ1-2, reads EPEVTQTPSHQVTQMGQEVILRCVPISNHLYFYWYRQILGQKVEFLVSFYNNEISEKSEIFDDQFSVERPDGSNFTLKIRSTKLEDSAMYFCARGTVRSYGYTFGSGTRLTVV.

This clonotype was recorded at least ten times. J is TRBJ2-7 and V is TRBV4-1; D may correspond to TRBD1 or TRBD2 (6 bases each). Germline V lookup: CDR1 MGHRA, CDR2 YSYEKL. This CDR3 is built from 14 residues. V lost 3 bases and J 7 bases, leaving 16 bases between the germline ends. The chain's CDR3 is CASSHIAGAGEQYF. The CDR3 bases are TGCGCCAGCAGCCACATCGCAGGGGCGGGGGAGCAGTACTTC.

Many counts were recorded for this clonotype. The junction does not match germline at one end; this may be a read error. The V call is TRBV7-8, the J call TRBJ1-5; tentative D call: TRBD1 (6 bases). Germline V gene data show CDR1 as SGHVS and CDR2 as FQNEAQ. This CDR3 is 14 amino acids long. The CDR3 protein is CASSPPNRDQPQHF. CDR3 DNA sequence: TGTGCCAGCAGCCCCCCCAACAGGGATCAACCCCAGCATTTT.

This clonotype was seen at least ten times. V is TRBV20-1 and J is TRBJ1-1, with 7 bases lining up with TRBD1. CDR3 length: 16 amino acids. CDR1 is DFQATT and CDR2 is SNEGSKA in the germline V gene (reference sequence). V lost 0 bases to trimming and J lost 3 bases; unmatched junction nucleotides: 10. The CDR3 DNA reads TGCAGTGCTAGAGATCTGCTTGAGGGGGCTCACACTGAAGCTTTCTTT. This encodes CSARDLLEGAHTEAFF.

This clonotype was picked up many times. The CDR3 region has the DNA TGTGCCAGCAGCCTATCTAGCGGGAACAACGAGCAGTACTTC. It yields the protein CASSLSSGNNEQYF. The chain combines TRBV7-3 with TRBJ2-7, with 9 nucleotides matching TRBD2. Germline CDR1 and CDR2: SGHTA and FQGTGA. Trimming removed 5 bases from V and 5 bases from J; junction bases left unmatched: 7. The length of the CDR3 is 14 residues.